The clone carrying this TCR beta chain has more than one count but fewer than ten. This record belongs to a study of T cells after yellow fever vaccination. Each CDR3 protein gets one entry after TCRdb re-called the 5' RACE reads with MiXCR. The sample shows under 600,000 distinct CDR3 sequences, 13% of them seen only once. Trimming pared 3 bases from V and 6 bases from J, leaving 8 bases between. This CDR3 contains 12 residues. The germline gives CDR1 LNHNV, CDR2 YYDKDF (reference sequence). This material consisted of PBMCs, taken on the day of the yellow fever booster vaccination. The source of this sequence is a man aged 25 to 40 who received the YFV17D yellow fever vaccine. The rearrangement uses TRBV15 and TRBJ2-5, with a tentative D call TRBD1 (5 bases). CDR3 protein: CATSRLGQTQYF. CDR3 sequence (DNA): TGTGCCACCAGCAGGTTGGGGCAGACCCAGTACTTC.